The present T cell receptor (beta chain) was sequenced within a study of identical twins. Study outcomes and limitations: Potential partial confounding of zero-insertion analyses by invariant MAIT and iNKT cells was noted.

Details on this clonotype: What it binds is unknown. A clone one base away is much larger, so this may be a read error.

TCRdb fed the 5' RACE reads into MiXCR, producing one record per CDR3 protein. The table lists roughly 280,000 distinct CDR3 sequences, 8% to 9.5% of them singletons, with approximately 7% in the top ten. V dropped 7 bases and J dropped 12; count of bases not matched to a gene: 13. CDR1 and CDR2 from the germline V gene are SGHRS and YFSETQ. The CDR3 extends over 13 amino acids. The same specimen was also included in a second study, on yellow fever vaccine responses in identical twins.

The V and J genes are TRBV5-1 and TRBJ2-4, with 7 nucleotides matching TRBD1. The sequencing sample was made of CD8+ T cells sorted from blood. The TCR was taken from a woman aged 18-29 years in good health. The CDR3 region has the DNA TGCGCCAGCGGGAAAGGGGGCGCGGACACTCAGTACTTC. It yields the protein CASGKGGADTQYF. The full variable domain, rest sourced from reference TRBV5-1 and TRBJ2-4, is KAGVTQTPRYLIKTRGQQVTLSCSPISGHRSVSWYQQTPGQGLQFLFEYFSETQRNKGNFPGRFSGRQFSNSRSEMNVSTLELGDSALYLCASGKGGADTQYFGAGTRLSVL.